A single sample is the source of the 6 T cell receptor beta chains below, sequenced in a study of cytomegalovirus exposure and HLA in healthy donors. Sequencing used immunoSEQ multiplex PCR; TCRdb keeps in-frame clones, though not all of them. The sample has roughly 300,000 clones; 86% are singletons. Input material: PBMCs. These receptors were taken from a woman aged 18-29 years in good health and CMV-seronegative.

The rearrangement links TRBV28 to TRBJ2-7, with 7 bases that match TRBD1. The germline gives CDR1 MDHEN, CDR2 SYDVKM. This CDR3 contains 13 residues. Losses at the gene ends were 6 bases for V and 4 bases for J; bases not matched to a gene: 6. The DNA for the CDR3 is TGTGCCAGCAGGGGGGACAGCCATTACGAGCAGTACTTC. Its protein is CASRGDSHYEQYF.

The chain joins TRBV6-5 to TRBJ2-7, with TRBD2 matching 11 bases. The CDR3 has 16 amino acids. The ends lost 4 bases at V and 4 bases at J; junction bases unmatched: 9. Germline CDR1 and CDR2: MNHEY and SVGAGI. This chain's CDR3 is CASSLLAGGVTYEQYF. CDR3 sequence (DNA): TGTGCCAGCAGTTTGTTAGCGGGAGGGGTTACTTACGAGCAGTACTTC.

The CDR3 loop is CASSLAPVGLGGSSYEQYF. CDR3 coding DNA: TGTGCCAGCAGCTTAGCCCCAGTGGGTCTGGGGGGAAGCTCCTACGAGCAGTACTTC. The J gene is TRBJ2-7, the V gene TRBV7-6; tentatively, D is TRBD2 (6 bases). CDR3 length: 19 residues. V dropped 0 bases and J dropped 0 bases, with 21 bases sitting between them. Germline CDR1 SGHVS, CDR2 FNYEAQ. Full variable domain (missing parts from reference TRBV7-6 and TRBJ2-7): GAGVSQSPRYKVTKRGQDVALRCDPISGHVSLYWYRQALGQGPEFLTYFNYEAQQDKSGLPNDRFSAERPEGSISTLTIQRTEQRDSAMYRCASSLAPVGLGGSSYEQYFGPGTRLTVT.

The chain carries TRBV18 and TRBJ2-7, with a weak D call TRBD2 (5 bases). The CDR3 spans 13 residues. The V and J ends lost 6 bases and 5 bases respectively, with 14 bases between them. Germline-derived CDR1 and CDR2 are KGHSH and LQKENI. DNA for the CDR3: TGTGCCAGCTCCCCCTACGGGGTCGACGAGCAGTACTTC. Its translation: CASSPYGVDEQYF.

The CDR3: CASSLTSTDTQYF. Written as DNA, the CDR3 is TGCGCCAGCAGTCTTACTAGCACAGATACGCAGTATTTT. The V gene is TRBV10-2, the J gene TRBJ2-3; no definite D call. Germline V gives CDR1 WSHSY, CDR2 SAAADI. The CDR3 is 13 amino acids. Trimming left V 5 bases short and J 0 bases short, with 6 bases between.

The rearrangement uses TRBV30 and TRBJ2-7, with D possibly TRBD1 on 5 matching bases. The ends were cut back, 2 bases at V and 2 bases at J, with 10 bases in the middle. Germline V gene data show CDR1 as GTSNPN and CDR2 as SVGIG (reference sequence). CDR3 length: 13 amino acids. CDR3 sequence reads: CAWSLGHTYEQYF. As DNA, the CDR3 is TGTGCCTGGAGTCTTGGACATACCTACGAGCAGTACTTC.